The rows below give T cell receptor beta chains drawn from one sample of a study of Ad26.COV2.S vaccination and SARS-CoV-2 variants. Method: immunoSEQ multiplex PCR; TCRdb's copy keeps in-frame clones and lacks some. The data show about 480,000 clones, approximately 90% seen once. Here the sequenced sample was peripheral blood, taken in a trial of Ad26.COV2.S vaccine versus placebo. All receptors come from a person aged 18-60 years who received the Ad26.COV2.S COVID-19 vaccine or a placebo. CDR3s include the opening cysteine and the closing phenylalanine or tryptophan. The D gene is left open where the match is weak. Some rows have no size entry. The others give once, few or many, or a class for an expanded clone.

j_call: TRBJ1-2; d_call: -; clone_size: -; v_call: TRBV25-1; cdr3_length: 12; cdr3_nt: TGTGCCAGCAGTGGACAGGTGGGGGGCTACACCTTC; cdr3_aa: CASSGQVGGYTF
j_call: TRBJ2-1; d_call: TRBD1; clone_size: -; v_call: TRBV29-1; cdr3_length: 16; cdr3_nt: TGCAGCGTTGATTCGATCTTGCGGCAGGGGGACAATGAGCAGTTCTTC; cdr3_aa: CSVDSILRQGDNEQFF
j_call: TRBJ2-7; d_call: TRBD1; clone_size: -; v_call: TRBV7-3; cdr3_length: 13; cdr3_nt: TGTGCCAGCAGCTTAACCCCCAGGGGGGAGCAGTACTTC; cdr3_aa: CASSLTPRGEQYF
j_call: TRBJ2-7; d_call: -; clone_size: -; v_call: TRBV2; cdr3_length: 14; cdr3_nt: TGTGCCAGCAGTGTCGGGGGCCTTACCTACGAGCAGTACTTC; cdr3_aa: CASSVGGLTYEQYF
j_call: TRBJ1-3; d_call: TRBD1; clone_size: -; v_call: TRBV5-4; cdr3_length: 16; cdr3_nt: TGTGCCAGCAGCCCGCGGACAGGGGACACTGGAAACACCATATATTTT; cdr3_aa: CASSPRTGDTGNTIYF
j_call: TRBJ2-7; d_call: -; clone_size: -; v_call: TRBV15; cdr3_length: 13; cdr3_nt: TGTGCCACCAGCCGCGGTAGGTCCTACGAGCAGTACTTC; cdr3_aa: CATSRGRSYEQYF
j_call: TRBJ2-7; d_call: -; clone_size: -; v_call: TRBV28; cdr3_length: 14; cdr3_nt: TGTGCCAGCAGTTTGTTTCAGGGATTTCACGAGCAGTACTTC; cdr3_aa: CASSLFQGFHEQYF
j_call: TRBJ1-2; d_call: -; clone_size: -; v_call: TRBV3-1/TRBV3-2; cdr3_length: 14; cdr3_nt: TGTGCCAGCAGCACCCGGGGGCCCTCGTATGGCTACACCTTC; cdr3_aa: CASSTRGPSYGYTF
j_call: TRBJ1-1; d_call: -; clone_size: -; v_call: TRBV28; cdr3_length: 12; cdr3_nt: TGTGCCAGCAGACCCGTCCCCACTGAAGCTTTCTTT; cdr3_aa: CASRPVPTEAFF
j_call: TRBJ1-2; d_call: -; clone_size: once; v_call: TRBV3-1/TRBV3-2; cdr3_length: 13; cdr3_nt: TGTGCCAGCAGTCCCACAGGTACCTATGGCTACACCTTC; cdr3_aa: CASSPTGTYGYTF
j_call: TRBJ2-7; d_call: TRBD1; clone_size: -; v_call: TRBV30; cdr3_length: 12; cdr3_nt: TGTGCCTGGAGTCGAGGGGGCGACGAGCAGTACTTC; cdr3_aa: CAWSRGGDEQYF
j_call: TRBJ2-7; d_call: -; clone_size: -; v_call: TRBV7-7; cdr3_length: 18; cdr3_nt: TGTGCTAGCATCACCTGCCAAGGGGGGGGGAGGTTCACCTACGAGCAGTACTTC; cdr3_aa: CASITCQGGGRFTYEQYF
j_call: TRBJ1-5; d_call: TRBD1; clone_size: once; v_call: TRBV9; cdr3_length: 14; cdr3_nt: TGTGCCAGCAGCGGGGGACAGCAAAATCAGCCCCAGCATTTT; cdr3_aa: CASSGGQQNQPQHF
j_call: TRBJ1-1; d_call: -; clone_size: -; v_call: TRBV28; cdr3_length: 15; cdr3_nt: TGTGCCAGCAGCCCTCTGACCAGGAGGAGCACTGAAGCTTTCTTT; cdr3_aa: CASSPLTRRSTEAFF
j_call: TRBJ2-3; d_call: TRBD2; clone_size: -; v_call: TRBV7-9; cdr3_length: 16; cdr3_nt: TGTGCCAGCAGCCCCCTACTAGCGGGAAACACAGATACGCAGTATTTT; cdr3_aa: CASSPLLAGNTDTQYF
j_call: TRBJ2-1; d_call: TRBD2; clone_size: -; v_call: TRBV19; cdr3_length: 17; cdr3_nt: TGTGCCAGTGGCCGGGAAGGGAGGGACTTCTCCTACAATGAGCAGTTCTTC; cdr3_aa: CASGREGRDFSYNEQFF
j_call: TRBJ1-4; d_call: -; clone_size: -; v_call: TRBV10-3; cdr3_length: 11; cdr3_nt: TGTGCCATCTTTGCCGATGAAAAACTGTTTTTT; cdr3_aa: CAIFADEKLFF
j_call: TRBJ1-4; d_call: -; clone_size: -; v_call: TRBV30; cdr3_length: 13; cdr3_nt: TGTGCCTGGAACCCACATCAGAATGAAAAACTGTTTTTT; cdr3_aa: CAWNPHQNEKLFF
j_call: TRBJ1-2; d_call: TRBD1; clone_size: -; v_call: TRBV30; cdr3_length: 13; cdr3_nt: TGTGCCTGGAGCGGGGGCGGGACAGGGGACTACACCTTC; cdr3_aa: CAWSGGGTGDYTF
j_call: TRBJ2-1; d_call: TRBD2; clone_size: -; v_call: TRBV7-8; cdr3_length: 19; cdr3_nt: TGTGCCAGCAGCTTAGAAAGGTTGGGTGGACTAGCTAATTACAATGAGCAGTTCTTC; cdr3_aa: CASSLERLGGLANYNEQFF
j_call: TRBJ2-3; d_call: TRBD2; clone_size: -; v_call: TRBV4-3; cdr3_length: 18; cdr3_nt: TGCGCCAGCAGCCAAGATCTCCGGGCGGGAGATAACGCAGATACGCAGTATTTT; cdr3_aa: CASSQDLRAGDNADTQYF
j_call: TRBJ2-2; d_call: -; clone_size: -; v_call: TRBV9; cdr3_length: 14; cdr3_nt: TGTGCCAGCAGCGACGGCGACTCGAGGGGGGAGCTGTTTTTT; cdr3_aa: CASSDGDSRGELFF
j_call: TRBJ1-5; d_call: -; clone_size: -; v_call: TRBV9; cdr3_length: 13; cdr3_nt: TGTGCCAGCAGCCAGACAAGGCGGGGGCCCCAGCATTTT; cdr3_aa: CASSQTRRGPQHF
j_call: TRBJ1-5; d_call: -; clone_size: -; v_call: TRBV6-5; cdr3_length: 15; cdr3_nt: TGTGCCAGCAGTTACTCGGCAGGGTACGGAGAGCCCCAGCATTTT; cdr3_aa: CASSYSAGYGEPQHF
j_call: TRBJ1-2; d_call: -; clone_size: -; v_call: TRBV7-3; cdr3_length: 15; cdr3_nt: TGTGCCAGCAGCAGGCACAGTTTATCTAACTATGGCTACACCTTC; cdr3_aa: CASSRHSLSNYGYTF
j_call: TRBJ1-5; d_call: -; clone_size: -; v_call: TRBV30; cdr3_length: 14; cdr3_nt: TGTGCCTGGAGTGTACATCTCCAGGGTCAGCCCCAGCATTTT; cdr3_aa: CAWSVHLQGQPQHF
j_call: TRBJ2-3; d_call: -; clone_size: -; v_call: TRBV5-1; cdr3_length: 14; cdr3_nt: TGCGCCAGCAGCTTGCGACTAGGGACAGATACGCAGTATTTT; cdr3_aa: CASSLRLGTDTQYF
j_call: TRBJ2-6; d_call: -; clone_size: -; v_call: TRBV18; cdr3_length: 14; cdr3_nt: TGTGCCAGCTCTCAGAGCTCTGGGGCCAACGTCCTGACTTTC; cdr3_aa: CASSQSSGANVLTF
j_call: TRBJ2-7; d_call: -; clone_size: -; v_call: TRBV19; cdr3_length: 12; cdr3_nt: TGTGCCAGTAGTGTACAGGGTCGCGAGCAGTACTTC; cdr3_aa: CASSVQGREQYF
j_call: TRBJ2-5; d_call: TRBD1; clone_size: -; v_call: TRBV19; cdr3_length: 14; cdr3_nt: TGTGCCAGTAGCCCGACAGGGGGCCGAGGGACCCAGTACTTC; cdr3_aa: CASSPTGGRGTQYF
j_call: TRBJ1-2; d_call: -; clone_size: -; v_call: TRBV28; cdr3_length: 13; cdr3_nt: TGTGCCAGCAGAGATTCGGACAGCTATGGCTACACCTTC; cdr3_aa: CASRDSDSYGYTF
j_call: TRBJ1-2; d_call: TRBD1; clone_size: -; v_call: TRBV19; cdr3_length: 14; cdr3_nt: TGTGCCAGTAGTAGGGGACAGAATAACTATGGCTACACCTTC; cdr3_aa: CASSRGQNNYGYTF
j_call: TRBJ1-1; d_call: TRBD1; clone_size: once; v_call: TRBV5-4; cdr3_length: 14; cdr3_nt: TGTGCCAGCAGCCGCGGGACAGGGAAGACTGAAGCTTTCTTT; cdr3_aa: CASSRGTGKTEAFF
j_call: TRBJ1-3; d_call: -; clone_size: -; v_call: TRBV5-4; cdr3_length: 15; cdr3_nt: TGTGCCAGCAGCTTGAGGAGGGACTCTGGAAACACCATATATTTT; cdr3_aa: CASSLRRDSGNTIYF
j_call: TRBJ1-6; d_call: -; clone_size: -; v_call: TRBV28; cdr3_length: 15; cdr3_nt: TGTGCCAGCGAGGGCCCCTCAGGGCTTGGTTCACCCCTCCACTTT; cdr3_aa: CASEGPSGLGSPLHF
j_call: TRBJ1-1; d_call: -; clone_size: -; v_call: TRBV11-2; cdr3_length: 15; cdr3_nt: TGTGCCAGCAGCTTTCGGGTGGGGGGCGGCATTGAAGCTTTCTTT; cdr3_aa: CASSFRVGGGIEAFF
j_call: TRBJ2-7; d_call: TRBD1; clone_size: -; v_call: TRBV4-3; cdr3_length: 15; cdr3_nt: TGCGCCAGCAGCCAGGGAGGACAGGGTGATGGAAAGCAGTACTTC; cdr3_aa: CASSQGGQGDGKQYF
j_call: TRBJ1-3; d_call: -; clone_size: few; v_call: TRBV12-3/TRBV12-4; cdr3_length: 13; cdr3_nt: TGTGCCAGCAGCTGGACTACTGGAAACACCATATATTTT; cdr3_aa: CASSWTTGNTIYF
j_call: TRBJ2-7; d_call: -; clone_size: -; v_call: TRBV9; cdr3_length: 16; cdr3_nt: TGTGCCAGCAGCGCTTCGGCTCGTTCGCTCTCCTACGAGCAGTACTTC; cdr3_aa: CASSASARSLSYEQYF
j_call: TRBJ2-4; d_call: -; clone_size: -; v_call: TRBV5-5; cdr3_length: 15; cdr3_nt: TGTGCCAGCAGCTTGGAGGAGGTACTAGGAGACATTCAGTACTTC; cdr3_aa: CASSLEEVLGDIQYF